A single sample is the source of the 16 T cell receptor beta chains below, sequenced in a study of identical twins. TCRdb reprocessed the 5' RACE reads with MiXCR, giving one entry per CDR3 protein. The repertoire has more than 1.5 million distinct CDR3 sequences, about 32% of them found once; the top ten carry about 0.27%. The sequencing input was cord blood. Receptor source: a newborn girl in good health.

This clonotype has more than one count but fewer than ten. The rearrangement links TRBV4-1 to TRBJ2-5; 10 nucleotides match TRBD2. Trimming took 2 bases from V and 1 from J; bases not matched to a gene: 4. CDR1 is MGHRA, CDR2 YSYEKL, per germline. The CDR3 contains 16 residues. CDR3 protein: CASSQLAGAFQETQYF. For the CDR3, the DNA is TGCGCCAGCAGCCAACTAGCGGGGGCATTCCAAGAGACCCAGTACTTC.

The V call is TRBV12-3 or TRBV12-4, the J call TRBJ2-3, with D perhaps being TRBD1 or TRBD2 (5 bases each). The CDR3 totals 13 residues. Trimming pared 3 bases from V and 11 bases from J, leaving 15 bases between. The CDR3 is CASSFRGADVQYF. DNA for the CDR3: TGTGCCAGCAGTTTTCGGGGCGCAGATGTGCAGTATTTT.

The sample holds a few counts of this clonotype. This chain joins TRBV20-1 and TRBJ2-1; 7 bases match TRBD2. J lost 3 bases, V lost 2 bases, and 7 bases had no gene match. The length of the CDR3 is 15 residues. Germline CDR1 and CDR2: DFQATT and SNEGSKA (reference sequence). In DNA, the CDR3 is TGCAGTGCTAGAACCCCTAGCGGATTCTACAATGAGCAGTTCTTC. Amino acids: CSARTPSGFYNEQFF.

The V and J genes are TRBV20-1 and TRBJ2-1, with TRBD2 identical over 7 bases. V gave up 1 base and J gave up 5 bases; unmatched junction bases: 11. Germline V gene lookup returns CDR1 DFQATT and CDR2 SNEGSKA (reference sequence). The CDR3 length is 16 residues. The CDR3 loop is CSARAPTSLTNNEQFF. The CDR3 DNA follows: TGCAGTGCTAGAGCCCCGACTAGCCTCACGAACAATGAGCAGTTCTTC.

The gene calls are TRBV7-9 and TRBJ2-3; possibly TRBD2 for D (5 bases). The CDR3 has 16 residues. Germline CDR1 and CDR2: SEHNR and FQNEAQ (reference sequence). Between the trimmed V and J ends, which lost 1 base and 1 base, there was a span of 12 bases. The DNA for the CDR3 is TGTGCCAGCAGCTTAGGGACTTATGCTCGCACAGATACGCAGTATTTT. This gives the protein CASSLGTYARTDTQYF.

CDR3 sequence reads: CASSLRKPSYEQYF. The CDR3 bases are TGCGCCAGCAGCTTACGTAAACCCTCCTACGAGCAGTACTTC. This chain uses TRBV5-1 with TRBJ2-7; D is unresolved. Germline CDR1 is SGHRS and CDR2 is YFSETQ. V gave up 2 bases and J gave up 0 bases, with 9 bases separating them. The length of the CDR3 is 14 residues. Full variable domain (outside the CDR3, taken from reference TRBV5-1 and TRBJ2-7): KAGVTQTPRYLIKTRGQQVTLSCSPISGHRSVSWYQQTPGQGLQFLFEYFSETQRNKGNFPGRFSGRQFSNSRSEMNVSTLELGDSALYLCASSLRKPSYEQYFGPGTRLTVT.

This clonotype was picked up many times. The chain couples TRBV12-3 or TRBV12-4 to TRBJ2-6; D possibly matches TRBD1 or TRBD2 (5 bases each). V was shortened by 2 bases and J by 0 bases, with 8 bases between the two germline ends. The CDR3 extends over 16 amino acids. This CDR3 is CASSLWGSSGANVLTF. In nucleotides, the CDR3 is TGTGCCAGCAGTTTATGGGGGTCCTCTGGGGCCAACGTCCTGACTTTC.

V usage is TRBV5-8 and J usage is TRBJ1-2; D gene unclear. Germline CDR1 and CDR2: SGHTS and YDEGEE. The V end lost 1 base, the J end lost 4 bases, and 11 bases lay between the germline ends. This CDR3 contains 14 residues. CDR3 region: CASSLFVPVYGYTF. The DNA of the CDR3 is TGTGCCAGCAGCTTGTTCGTTCCCGTCTATGGCTACACCTTC.

This clonotype was detected only a few times. This chain connects TRBV6-1 to TRBJ2-7, with D perhaps TRBD2 (7 bases). The length of the CDR3 is 14 residues. In germline, CDR1 is MNHNS, CDR2 SASEGT. Trimming took off 4 bases at V and 2 bases at J, with 12 bases between the two ends. Here the CDR3 reads CASSAAGAAYEQYF. CDR3 DNA sequence: TGTGCCAGCAGTGCCGCGGGGGCAGCCTACGAGCAGTACTTC.

V is TRBV12-3 or TRBV12-4 and J is TRBJ2-3, with TRBD2 matching 9 bases. Unmatched junction bases numbered 7, after V lost 5 bases and J lost 4 bases. CDR3 size: 15 residues. As DNA, the CDR3 is TGTGCCAGCAGTCCTGACGGACTAGCGCCAGATACGCAGTATTTT. Protein: CASSPDGLAPDTQYF.

This clonotype was observed at least ten times. The chain recombines TRBV28 with TRBJ2-7; 8 bases are shared with TRBD1. Trimming at V came to 3 bases and at J to 4 bases, leaving 8 bases not matched to a gene. The germline V gene encodes CDR1 MDHEN and CDR2 SYDVKM. This CDR3 has 15 amino acids. In nucleotides, the CDR3 is TGTGCCAGCAGTTTGGCCCCCGACAGGGGTTACGAGCAGTACTTC. The encoded protein is CASSLAPDRGYEQYF.

The CDR3 DNA sequence: TGTGCCAGCAGTGACCCCGGACTAGCGGGAGTAGATACGCAGTATTTT. Translated: CASSDPGLAGVDTQYF. The chain links TRBV25-1 to TRBJ2-3; 13 bases align to TRBD2. CDR1 is MGHDK, CDR2 SYGVNS, per germline. This CDR3 is built from 16 residues. Trimming at V came to 3 bases and at J to 5 bases, leaving 5 bases not matched to a gene.

This clonotype was observed a handful of times. This sequence joins TRBV3-1 and TRBJ2-4, with D uncertain. TRBJ2-7 explains the end of the DNA better; the J call may be wrong. In germline, CDR1 is LGHDT, CDR2 YNNKEL (reference sequence). This CDR3 region has 14 residues. The CDR3 region is CASSRSGVWHEQYF. The DNA of the CDR3 is TGTGCCAGCAGCCGATCGGGCGTTTGGCACGAGCAGTACTTC.

This clonotype was found a few times. The chain couples TRBV20-1 to TRBJ2-5; D is perhaps TRBD1 (6 bases). The CDR3 covers 16 residues. Germline-derived CDR1 and CDR2 are DFQATT and SNEGSKA (reference sequence). The V end was cut by 6 bases, the J end by 4 bases, with 24 bases between. The CDR3 loop reads CSATPDRPGHRETQYF. In DNA form, the CDR3 reads TGCAGTGCGACTCCTGACCGACCGGGACACCGAGAGACCCAGTACTTC.

This rearrangement joins TRBV5-1 to TRBJ2-3, with 8 positions matching TRBD2. The CDR3 runs 15 residues. V lost 0 bases to trimming and J lost 5 bases; unmatched junction nucleotides: 5. CDR1 and CDR2 (germline): SGHRS, YFSETQ. The CDR3 nucleotides are TGCGCCAGCAGCTTGGGTTCCGCGGGAGGAGATACGCAGTATTTT. Translation: CASSLGSAGGDTQYF.

The chain is built from TRBV12-3 or TRBV12-4 and TRBJ2-3; maybe TRBD2 (6 bases). The V end lost 5 bases, the J end lost 1 base, and 25 bases lay between the germline ends. CDR3 length: 19 residues. DNA for the CDR3: TGTGCCAGCAGTCCTTTTCCCGAAGATCCGGGAGAGGGCACAGATACGCAGTATTTT. Its protein is CASSPFPEDPGEGTDTQYF.